The 9 T cell receptor beta chains presented below share a single source sample, sequenced in a study of cytomegalovirus exposure and HLA in healthy donors. This PCR relied on a set of 60 Vbeta primers and 13 Jbeta primers. Sequencing was performed with immunoSEQ multiplex PCR; in TCRdb, only in-frame clones are kept and a portion is missing. The sample comprises around 91,000 clones, 55% to 65% of which are singletons, and roughly 2.1% rests with the top ten. Sequenced material: PBMCs. Receptors originate from a human donor in good health.

This chain joins TRBV29-1 and TRBJ2-5; TRBD2 matches 7 bases. The CDR3 has 13 amino acids. J gave up 2 bases and V 3 bases, and 3 bases lay outside the gene matches. The V gene's germline CDR1 is SQVTM and CDR2 ANQGSEA. CDR3 nucleotide sequence: TGCAGCGTTGACCGGGGGGTACAAGAGACCCAGTACTTC. It codes for CSVDRGVQETQYF.

Notes on this clone: An end of the junction does not agree with germline; a read error may underlie this. Other DNA variants within this sample encode the same CDR3. V gene TRBV5-4 combines with J gene TRBJ2-1; 9 positions agree with TRBD1. This CDR3 spans 12 amino acids. CDR1 and CDR2 (germline): SGHNT, YYREEE (reference sequence). The CDR3 nucleotides read TGCGCCAGCAGCCGACAGGGGGATGAGCAGTTCTTC. Its translation: CASSRQGDEQFF.

The chain employs TRBV7-8 and TRBJ1-2, with D unclear. The length of the CDR3 is 16 residues. V lost 0 bases and J lost 0, with 11 bases in between. Germline V gene lookup returns CDR1 SGHVS and CDR2 FQNEAQ. The CDR3 sequence: CASSLARLNSNYGYTF. For the CDR3, the DNA is TGTGCCAGCAGCTTAGCGAGGTTGAATTCTAACTATGGCTACACCTTC.

The J gene is TRBJ2-3, the V gene TRBV7-2, with D hard to call. The V end lost 5 bases, the J end lost 2 bases, and 14 bases lay between the germline ends. This CDR3 region has 15 residues. Germline CDR1 is SGHTA and CDR2 is FQGNSA. The CDR3 here is CASSPVGSNTDTQYF. CDR3 sequence (DNA): TGTGCCAGCAGCCCAGTTGGCTCGAACACAGATACGCAGTATTTT.

V and J are TRBV7-9 and TRBJ2-7; 8 nucleotides line up with TRBD1. The germline V gene has CDR1 SEHNR and CDR2 FQNEAQ (reference sequence). The ends lost 2 bases at V and 3 bases at J; junction bases unmatched: 6. The CDR3 spans 15 residues. The CDR3 bases are TGTGCCAGCAGCTTAAGGACAGGGACTTTCTACGAGCAGTACTTC. It yields the protein CASSLRTGTFYEQYF.

This clone came up a few times. V and J are TRBV7-8 and TRBJ1-5; TRBD1 matches at 9 bases. After removal of 5 bases from V and 3 bases from J, the junction contained 8 bases not matched to a gene. The germline V gene has CDR1 SGHVS and CDR2 FQNEAQ. The CDR3 runs 16 residues. CDR3 coding DNA: TGTGCCAGCAGCGTGGGACAGGGCCTCTTCAATCAGCCCCAGCATTTT. Its protein product is CASSVGQGLFNQPQHF.

The table lists this clone with a few counts. V usage is TRBV9 and J usage is TRBJ2-7, with TRBD1 as a possible D gene (6 bases). V lost 0 bases, J lost 6 bases, and 16 bases lay in between. CDR1 SGDLS and CDR2 YYNGEE come from the germline V gene. This CDR3 has 15 amino acids. The DNA of the CDR3 is TGTGCCAGCAGCGTAGTAGGGGGACGTGGCAGCGAGCAGTACTTC. Translated, it gives CASSVVGGRGSEQYF.

This clone is a singleton in its sample. V gene TRBV4-1 combines with J gene TRBJ1-6; 7 nucleotides align to TRBD1. The CDR3 runs 15 residues. Germline V gene lookup returns CDR1 MGHRA and CDR2 YSYEKL. V shed 6 bases and J 9 bases; nucleotides not matched to a gene: 11. This CDR3 is CASSFDRERFSPLHF. The DNA for the CDR3 is TGCGCCAGCAGTTTTGACAGGGAAAGATTTTCACCCCTCCACTTT.

The chain employs TRBV18 and TRBJ1-5; a possible D gene is TRBD1 (6 bases). Germline values: CDR1 KGHSH, CDR2 LQKENI. The CDR3 has 13 residues. Trimming left V 3 bases short and J 4 bases short, with 7 bases between. The DNA for the CDR3 is TGTGCCAGCTCACCCACAGGGAATCAGCCCCAGCATTTT. This translates into CASSPTGNQPQHF.